Listed below are T cell receptor beta chains from one sample, sequenced in a study of blood T cell repertoires in COVID-19. Assay used: immunoSEQ multiplex PCR; TCRdb lists only in-frame clones, some missing. This sample yields 200,000 to 300,000 clones, of which 80% to 85% are seen a single time; 3.5% to 5% belongs to the top ten. The sequenced material came from peripheral blood. These receptors came from a man in his 60s with acute or convalescent COVID-19. CDR3s include the opening cysteine and the closing phenylalanine or tryptophan. A D gene is named only where the DNA matches it firmly.

v_call: TRBV3-1/TRBV3-2
d_call: .
j_call: TRBJ1-1
cdr3_aa: CASSQDWGRSEAFF

v_call: TRBV19
d_call: TRBD2
j_call: TRBJ2-1
cdr3_aa: CASSAWGSGHISYNEQFF

v_call: TRBV20-1
d_call: TRBD1
j_call: TRBJ2-7
cdr3_aa: CSASSLGTGLYEQYF

v_call: TRBV9
d_call: .
j_call: TRBJ1-6
cdr3_aa: CASSVQGGNSPLHF

v_call: TRBV7-8
d_call: .
j_call: TRBJ1-1
cdr3_aa: CASSLRVWGNTEAFF

v_call: TRBV6-5
d_call: .
j_call: TRBJ2-1
cdr3_aa: CASSYSVGSYNEQFF

v_call: TRBV6-5
d_call: .
j_call: TRBJ2-7
cdr3_aa: CASRRSSGDEQYF

v_call: TRBV19
d_call: TRBD1
j_call: TRBJ1-2
cdr3_aa: CASSVRTGDGYTF

v_call: TRBV6-2/TRBV6-3
d_call: .
j_call: TRBJ2-2
cdr3_aa: CASSYSRAGATGELFF

v_call: TRBV7-2
d_call: .
j_call: TRBJ2-1
cdr3_aa: CASSPQGQGSWNEQFF

v_call: TRBV19
d_call: TRBD1
j_call: TRBJ1-5
cdr3_aa: CASSQGQAFNQPQHF

v_call: TRBV6-5
d_call: .
j_call: TRBJ2-7
cdr3_aa: CASRWRPDPPYEQYF

v_call: TRBV14
d_call: .
j_call: TRBJ1-6
cdr3_aa: CASSRGLKNSPLHF

v_call: TRBV28
d_call: .
j_call: TRBJ2-5
cdr3_aa: CASSEQGRETQYF

v_call: TRBV5-6
d_call: .
j_call: TRBJ1-2
cdr3_aa: CASSFNQAGHYGYTF

v_call: TRBV4-3
d_call: TRBD2
j_call: TRBJ2-3
cdr3_aa: CASSLLAGGWTDTQYF

v_call: TRBV2
d_call: .
j_call: TRBJ2-6
cdr3_aa: CASSSSGAGANVLTF

v_call: TRBV15
d_call: .
j_call: TRBJ2-1
cdr3_aa: CATSKLANSYNEQFF

v_call: TRBV19
d_call: TRBD1
j_call: TRBJ1-2
cdr3_aa: CASSGDRGGDGYTF

v_call: TRBV4-3
d_call: TRBD1
j_call: TRBJ2-5
cdr3_aa: CASSQGSDRDETQYF

v_call: TRBV4-1
d_call: .
j_call: TRBJ1-5
cdr3_aa: CASSQEAYSNQPQHF

v_call: TRBV7-6
d_call: .
j_call: TRBJ2-2
cdr3_aa: CASSLAATANTGELFF

v_call: TRBV2
d_call: TRBD1
j_call: TRBJ2-3
cdr3_aa: CASSDRADTQYF

v_call: TRBV7-3
d_call: .
j_call: TRBJ1-3
cdr3_aa: CASSFLRLYTGKTTSGNTIYF

v_call: TRBV5-6
d_call: .
j_call: TRBJ2-2
cdr3_aa: CASSLGGYPGELFF

v_call: TRBV6-2/TRBV6-3
d_call: TRBD2
j_call: TRBJ2-1
cdr3_aa: CASSPGTSGFNEQFF

v_call: TRBV4-2
d_call: TRBD2
j_call: TRBJ2-1
cdr3_aa: CASSHLMGGSLYNEQFF

v_call: TRBV27
d_call: TRBD1
j_call: TRBJ2-4
cdr3_aa: CASSHDRGNIQYF

v_call: TRBV7-3
d_call: TRBD2
j_call: TRBJ2-2
cdr3_aa: CASSWASGENTGELFF

v_call: TRBV5-4
d_call: TRBD1
j_call: TRBJ2-7
cdr3_aa: CASSSPGGQENYEQYF

v_call: TRBV6-6
d_call: .
j_call: TRBJ1-6
cdr3_aa: CASSWRGEGSPLHF

v_call: TRBV11-2
d_call: .
j_call: TRBJ2-1
cdr3_aa: CASSLDNLAFGDNEQFF

v_call: TRBV11-3
d_call: TRBD2
j_call: TRBJ2-1
cdr3_aa: CASSLRGAGGGLFNEQFF

v_call: TRBV5-4
d_call: TRBD1
j_call: TRBJ1-2
cdr3_aa: CASSSGQGSNYGYTF

v_call: TRBV7-3
d_call: TRBD2
j_call: TRBJ2-2
cdr3_aa: CASSPEIGGGTNRELFF

v_call: TRBV6-5
d_call: .
j_call: TRBJ1-6
cdr3_aa: CASSYSLAPNSPLHF

v_call: TRBV19
d_call: .
j_call: TRBJ1-5
cdr3_aa: CASSIPAPGTQPQHF

v_call: TRBV2
d_call: .
j_call: TRBJ1-4
cdr3_aa: CASTVQAGREKLFF

v_call: TRBV24-1
d_call: TRBD1
j_call: TRBJ1-2
cdr3_aa: CATSADDRGGLINYGYTF

v_call: TRBV5-6
d_call: TRBD2
j_call: TRBJ2-3
cdr3_aa: CASSLLAGADTQYF

v_call: TRBV4-1
d_call: .
j_call: TRBJ1-2
cdr3_aa: CASSQVGASSGYTF

v_call: TRBV2
d_call: TRBD1
j_call: TRBJ1-1
cdr3_aa: CASRDRVNTEAFF

v_call: TRBV3-1/TRBV3-2
d_call: TRBD2
j_call: TRBJ2-1
cdr3_aa: CASSTHGASGRNEQFF

v_call: TRBV7-6
d_call: TRBD2
j_call: TRBJ2-1
cdr3_aa: CASRSFSGNKQFF

v_call: TRBV6-6
d_call: .
j_call: TRBJ1-2
cdr3_aa: CASSPGDYGYTF

v_call: TRBV5-1
d_call: .
j_call: TRBJ2-5
cdr3_aa: CASSPGAQQETQYF